This T cell receptor beta chain emerged from a study of response to subunit inactivated influenza vaccine. The V gene lost 3 bases and the J gene lost 5 bases, with 13 bases spanning the gap. This CDR3 has 13 residues. Germline CDR1 reads SQVTM; CDR2 reads ANQGSEA. TCRdb reprocessed the RT-PCR reads with MiXCR, giving one entry per CDR3 protein. The data hold 800,000 to 1,000,000 distinct CDR3 sequences, with about 20% observed a single time. The gene calls are TRBV29-1 and TRBJ2-5; possible D gene TRBD2, 6 bases. This specimen consisted of PBMCs from blood, obtained more than 4 days after vaccination. The source is a man between 50 and 59 years old who received an inactivated influenza vaccine. CDR3 amino acids: CSVDRDLGETQYF. Written as DNA, the CDR3 is TGCAGCGTTGACCGGGACTTAGGGGAGACCCAGTACTTC.